The following is a TCR beta chain sequence with its context. CDR1 is MNHNS and CDR2 is SASEGT in the germline V gene. V was clipped by 3 bases and J by 6 bases, with 15 bases between them. The CDR3 runs to 15 residues. These data come from a study of Tregs in tolerant kidney transplant recipients. Assay used: immunoSEQ multiplex PCR; TCRdb lists only in-frame clones, some missing. The data show roughly 120,000 clones, roughly nine tenths seen once. The source is a human donor in good health. The chain carries TRBV6-1 and TRBJ1-5; possibly TRBD1 for D (6 bases). Input material: CD4+ T cells from blood. CDR3 nucleotide sequence: TGTGCCAGCAGTGACGGGTCGGGGGCGGTTCAGCCCCAGCATTTT. Translated, it gives CASSDGSGAVQPQHF.